The TCR beta chain described here comes from a study of blood T cell repertoires in COVID-19. Sequencing used immunoSEQ multiplex PCR; TCRdb keeps in-frame clones, though not all of them. The table shows approximately 270,000 clones, with approximately 91% occurring only once. V was clipped by 3 bases and J by 2 bases, with 17 bases between them. Germline CDR1 reads KGHSH; CDR2 reads LQKENI. CDR3 length equals 17 residues. This TCR derives from a human donor in a cohort exposed to, infected with or recovered from COVID-19 (not recorded which). The donor label of this sample is uncertain. This rearrangement joins TRBV18 to TRBJ1-5; perhaps TRBD1 as D (6 bases). Sequencing was carried out using PBMCs or T cells enriched from blood (not recorded which). The CDR3 sequence is CASSPRGSGFGNQPQHF. CDR3 sequence (DNA): TGTGCCAGCTCACCGAGGGGGTCCGGCTTTGGCAATCAGCCCCAGCATTTT.